This T cell receptor beta chain was obtained from a study of cytomegalovirus exposure and HLA in healthy donors. Amplification used 60 Vbeta primers and 13 Jbeta primers. Repertoires were generated with immunoSEQ multiplex PCR, while TCRdb's copy carries only in-frame clones and drops some. The sample consists of 180,000 or so clones, 80% of them appearing once. Looked up from germline, CDR1 is MNHEY and CDR2 is SMNVEV (reference sequence). The CDR3 contains 13 residues. Trimming shortened V by 3 bases and J by 1 base, and 6 bases separated the two germline ends. Donors likely had unrecorded immune exposures despite being nominally healthy when sampled.

The TCR originated in a girl aged 10-17 years in good health and CMV-seropositive. The chain has TRBV27 and TRBJ1-1, with D unresolved. Sequencing was performed on PBMCs. The CDR3 region has the DNA TGTGCCAGCAGTTTCGACAAGAACACTGAAGCTTTCTTT. As protein: CASSFDKNTEAFF.